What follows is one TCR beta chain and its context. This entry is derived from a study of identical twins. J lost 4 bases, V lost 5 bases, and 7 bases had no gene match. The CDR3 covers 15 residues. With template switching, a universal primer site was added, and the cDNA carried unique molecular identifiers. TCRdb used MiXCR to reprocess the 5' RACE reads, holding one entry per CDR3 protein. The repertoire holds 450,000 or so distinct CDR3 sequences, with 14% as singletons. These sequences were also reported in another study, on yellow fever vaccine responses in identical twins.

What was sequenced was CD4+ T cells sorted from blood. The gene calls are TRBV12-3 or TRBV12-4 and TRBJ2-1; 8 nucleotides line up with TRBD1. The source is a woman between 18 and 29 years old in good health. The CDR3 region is CASSVGDRGYNEQFF. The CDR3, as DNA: TGTGCCAGCAGTGTGGGTGACAGGGGATACAATGAGCAGTTCTTC.